The present entry profiles one TCR beta chain with its context. The sample originates from a study of early T cells in non-severe SARS-CoV-2 infection. The germline gives CDR1 SGHRS, CDR2 YFSETQ. V shed 4 bases and J 3 bases; nucleotides not matched to a gene: 6. The CDR3 is 15 residues long. TCRdb fed the 5' RACE reads into MiXCR, producing one record per CDR3 protein. Found here are approximately 70,000 distinct CDR3 sequences, about 13% of them singletons; the top ten hold approximately 5.2%. This chain uses TRBV5-1 with TRBJ2-3, with 9 bases matching TRBD2. The source of this sequence is an adult who was a healthcare worker with PCR-confirmed SARS-CoV-2 infection or an uninfected control (not recorded which). Material for sequencing was whole blood. For the CDR3, the DNA is TGCGCCAGCAGCGCCGGGACTAGCTTGACAGATACGCAGTATTTT. Translating gives CASSAGTSLTDTQYF.